This is a list of T cell receptor beta chains from one sample in a study of shared clonotypes between healthy human individuals. Sequencing used immunoSEQ multiplex PCR; TCRdb keeps in-frame clones, though not all of them. Found here are hundreds of thousands of clones, around 96% of them singletons; the top ten hold over 0.1%. Sequencing was done on a sample of naive CD8+ T cells sorted from blood. The receptor set was obtained from a woman aged 30 to 39 in good health. The CDR3 runs from the conserved cysteine through the conserved F or W. The D gene is left open where the match is weak. Some rows mark clone size as missing; the rest say once, few, many or name a class of expanded clone.

v_call: TRBV27
d_call: NA
j_call: TRBJ2-7
clone_size: NA
cdr3_aa: CASSLWDGSIYEQYF
cdr3_nt: TGTGCCAGCAGTTTATGGGACGGATCTATCTACGAGCAGTACTTC

v_call: TRBV7-8
d_call: NA
j_call: TRBJ1-2
clone_size: NA
cdr3_aa: CASSLGLRTRNYGYTF
cdr3_nt: TGTGCCAGCAGCTTAGGGCTTCGAACAAGAAACTATGGCTACACCTTC

v_call: TRBV5-5
d_call: TRBD2
j_call: TRBJ2-7
clone_size: NA
cdr3_aa: CASSLWTSGAYEQYF
cdr3_nt: TGTGCCAGCAGCCTATGGACTAGCGGAGCCTACGAGCAGTACTTC

v_call: TRBV5-4
d_call: NA
j_call: TRBJ1-1
clone_size: few
cdr3_aa: CASRGDTEAFF
cdr3_nt: TGTGCCAGCAGGGGGGACACTGAAGCTTTCTTT

v_call: TRBV19
d_call: NA
j_call: TRBJ2-2
clone_size: NA
cdr3_aa: CASSIGGTGELFF
cdr3_nt: TGTGCCAGTAGTATTGGGGGGACCGGGGAGCTGTTTTTT

v_call: TRBV4-1
d_call: NA
j_call: TRBJ1-4
clone_size: NA
cdr3_aa: CASRGASTNEKLFF
cdr3_nt: TGCGCCAGCCGGGGAGCGTCAACTAATGAAAAACTGTTTTTT

v_call: TRBV7-8
d_call: TRBD2
j_call: TRBJ2-5
clone_size: NA
cdr3_aa: CASSEELAGGERETQYF
cdr3_nt: TGTGCCAGCAGCGAAGAACTAGCGGGAGGGGAACGAGAGACCCAGTACTTC

v_call: TRBV15
d_call: TRBD1
j_call: TRBJ2-1
clone_size: NA
cdr3_aa: CATRANRGPSNEQFF
cdr3_nt: TGTGCCACCAGGGCTAACAGGGGACCAAGCAATGAGCAGTTCTTC

v_call: TRBV15
d_call: TRBD2
j_call: TRBJ2-1
clone_size: NA
cdr3_aa: CATSRIAGVNEQFF
cdr3_nt: TGTGCCACCAGCAGGATAGCGGGAGTCAATGAGCAGTTCTTC

v_call: TRBV7-6
d_call: NA
j_call: TRBJ2-2
clone_size: NA
cdr3_aa: CASSLAERGTGELFF
cdr3_nt: TGTGCCAGCAGCTTAGCGGAGAGGGGGACCGGGGAGCTGTTTTTT

v_call: TRBV9
d_call: NA
j_call: TRBJ2-7
clone_size: NA
cdr3_aa: CASSVGDGAYEQYF
cdr3_nt: TGTGCCAGCAGCGTAGGGGACGGAGCCTACGAGCAGTACTTC

v_call: TRBV4-1
d_call: NA
j_call: TRBJ1-2
clone_size: NA
cdr3_aa: CASSQEAGAAFYGYTF
cdr3_nt: TGCGCCAGCAGCCAAGAGGCAGGGGCTGCCTTCTATGGCTACACCTTC

v_call: TRBV15
d_call: NA
j_call: TRBJ2-2
clone_size: NA
cdr3_aa: CATSVTRSTGELFF
cdr3_nt: TGTGCCACCAGCGTGACCCGCAGCACCGGGGAGCTGTTTTTT

v_call: TRBV27
d_call: TRBD2
j_call: TRBJ2-1
clone_size: NA
cdr3_aa: CASSTREDNEQFF
cdr3_nt: TGTGCCAGCAGTACCCGGGAGGACAATGAGCAGTTCTTC

v_call: TRBV7-8
d_call: NA
j_call: TRBJ2-3
clone_size: NA
cdr3_aa: CASSLVGRTTFTDTQYF
cdr3_nt: TGTGCCAGCAGCTTAGTGGGCCGGACAACGTTCACAGATACGCAGTATTTT

v_call: TRBV14
d_call: NA
j_call: TRBJ2-1
clone_size: NA
cdr3_aa: CASSRVQSYNEQFF
cdr3_nt: TGTGCCAGCAGCCGGGTGCAATCCTACAATGAGCAGTTCTTC

v_call: TRBV28
d_call: NA
j_call: TRBJ2-7
clone_size: NA
cdr3_aa: CASSLTGRGGEQYF
cdr3_nt: TGTGCCAGCAGTTTAACGGGAAGAGGCGGCGAGCAGTACTTC

v_call: TRBV7-9
d_call: TRBD1
j_call: TRBJ2-7
clone_size: NA
cdr3_aa: CASSGRDRGYYEQYF
cdr3_nt: TGTGCCAGCAGCGGCAGGGACAGGGGGTACTACGAGCAGTACTTC

v_call: TRBV2
d_call: TRBD1
j_call: TRBJ2-7
clone_size: NA
cdr3_aa: CASSAADRDGSYEQYF
cdr3_nt: TGTGCCAGCAGTGCCGCCGACAGGGATGGCTCCTACGAGCAGTACTTC

v_call: TRBV28
d_call: NA
j_call: TRBJ1-1
clone_size: NA
cdr3_aa: CASSLPTVNTEAFF
cdr3_nt: TGTGCCAGCAGCCTCCCTACAGTGAACACTGAAGCTTTCTTT

v_call: TRBV27
d_call: TRBD1
j_call: TRBJ1-1
clone_size: NA
cdr3_aa: CASSQPTGGTEAFF
cdr3_nt: TGTGCCAGCAGCCAACCTACAGGGGGCACTGAAGCTTTCTTT

v_call: TRBV7-8
d_call: TRBD1
j_call: TRBJ2-1
clone_size: NA
cdr3_aa: CASSLPRTGENEQFF
cdr3_nt: TGTGCCAGCAGCTTACCGAGGACAGGCGAGAATGAGCAGTTCTTC

v_call: TRBV2
d_call: NA
j_call: TRBJ2-5
clone_size: NA
cdr3_aa: CATLETQYF
cdr3_nt: TGTGCCACCCTAGAGACCCAGTACTTC

v_call: TRBV27
d_call: NA
j_call: TRBJ2-1
clone_size: NA
cdr3_aa: CASSPRRGLGGREQFF
cdr3_nt: TGTGCCAGCAGTCCGAGGAGGGGACTAGGGGGCCGGGAGCAGTTCTTC

v_call: TRBV5-4
d_call: TRBD1
j_call: TRBJ1-3
clone_size: NA
cdr3_aa: CASSGTGLNTIYF
cdr3_nt: TGTGCCAGCAGCGGGACAGGGCTAAACACCATATATTTT

v_call: TRBV27
d_call: TRBD2
j_call: TRBJ2-7
clone_size: NA
cdr3_aa: CASSSSFMSASGAYEQYF
cdr3_nt: TGTGCCAGCAGTTCCTCGTTTATGTCGGCTAGCGGAGCCTACGAGCAGTACTTC

v_call: TRBV27
d_call: NA
j_call: TRBJ2-7
clone_size: NA
cdr3_aa: CASSLAGLYEQYF
cdr3_nt: TGTGCCAGCAGTTTGGCAGGGCTCTACGAGCAGTACTTC

v_call: TRBV19
d_call: NA
j_call: TRBJ1-2
clone_size: NA
cdr3_aa: CASSIPGEPGNYGYTF
cdr3_nt: TGTGCCAGTAGTATACCGGGGGAACCTGGTAACTATGGCTACACCTTC

v_call: TRBV5-1
d_call: NA
j_call: TRBJ2-7
clone_size: NA
cdr3_aa: CASSPGVLDGYEQYF
cdr3_nt: TGCGCCAGCAGCCCCGGCGTACTAGATGGCTACGAGCAGTACTTC

v_call: TRBV1
d_call: NA
j_call: TRBJ1-5
clone_size: NA
cdr3_aa: CTSSQDRGQPQHF
cdr3_nt: TGCACCAGCAGCCAAGATAGAGGTCAGCCCCAGCATTTT

v_call: TRBV4-2
d_call: TRBD1
j_call: TRBJ2-7
clone_size: NA
cdr3_aa: CASSRQGARYEQYF
cdr3_nt: TGTGCCAGCAGCCGACAGGGGGCAAGGTACGAGCAGTACTTC

v_call: TRBV4-1
d_call: NA
j_call: TRBJ2-7
clone_size: NA
cdr3_aa: CASSQARAYEQYF
cdr3_nt: TGCGCCAGCAGCCAAGCTCGGGCCTACGAGCAGTACTTC

v_call: TRBV6-5
d_call: NA
j_call: TRBJ2-3
clone_size: NA
cdr3_aa: CASSYSTSTDTQYF
cdr3_nt: TGTGCCAGCAGTTATTCGACTAGCACAGATACGCAGTATTTT

v_call: TRBV11-2
d_call: NA
j_call: TRBJ2-7
clone_size: NA
cdr3_aa: CASSSYSYEQYF
cdr3_nt: TGTGCCAGCAGCTCATACTCCTACGAGCAGTACTTC

v_call: TRBV7-6
d_call: TRBD1
j_call: TRBJ1-2
clone_size: NA
cdr3_aa: CASSRTGGNYGYTF
cdr3_nt: TGTGCCAGCAGTAGGACAGGGGGGAACTATGGCTACACCTTC

v_call: TRBV28
d_call: NA
j_call: TRBJ1-5
clone_size: NA
cdr3_aa: CASVNPGGGSNQPQHF
cdr3_nt: TGTGCCAGCGTTAATCCTGGGGGGGGCAGCAATCAGCCCCAGCATTTT

v_call: TRBV28
d_call: NA
j_call: TRBJ2-1
clone_size: NA
cdr3_aa: CASSFNSYNEQFF
cdr3_nt: TGTGCCAGCAGTTTTAACAGCTACAATGAGCAGTTCTTC

v_call: TRBV7-2
d_call: NA
j_call: TRBJ1-5
clone_size: NA
cdr3_aa: CASSLGAYSNQPQHF
cdr3_nt: TGTGCCAGCAGCTTAGGAGCGTATAGCAATCAGCCCCAGCATTTT

v_call: TRBV2
d_call: TRBD1
j_call: TRBJ2-7
clone_size: few
cdr3_aa: CASSGDRAPYEQYF
cdr3_nt: TGTGCCAGCAGTGGGGACAGGGCCCCCTACGAGCAGTACTTC

v_call: TRBV28
d_call: TRBD1
j_call: TRBJ1-1
clone_size: NA
cdr3_aa: CASSSGTGFFRTEAFF
cdr3_nt: TGTGCCAGCAGCTCCGGGACAGGGTTTTTCCGCACTGAAGCTTTCTTT

v_call: TRBV28
d_call: NA
j_call: TRBJ1-1
clone_size: NA
cdr3_aa: CASSLGSNTEAFF
cdr3_nt: TGTGCCAGCAGTTTAGGCTCCAACACTGAAGCTTTCTTT

v_call: TRBV2
d_call: NA
j_call: TRBJ2-7
clone_size: NA
cdr3_aa: CASSEEAGHSYEQYF
cdr3_nt: TGTGCCAGCAGTGAAGAAGCAGGGCATTCCTACGAGCAGTACTTC

v_call: TRBV11-2
d_call: NA
j_call: TRBJ2-5
clone_size: NA
cdr3_aa: CASSLGRNQYF
cdr3_nt: TGTGCCAGCAGCCTCGGAAGGAACCAGTACTTC

v_call: TRBV15
d_call: NA
j_call: TRBJ2-3
clone_size: NA
cdr3_aa: CATQKEDTQYF
cdr3_nt: TGTGCCACTCAGAAGGAGGATACGCAGTATTTT

v_call: TRBV9
d_call: TRBD1
j_call: TRBJ2-7
clone_size: once
cdr3_aa: CASSAYRDRDHEQYF
cdr3_nt: TGTGCCAGCAGCGCATACCGGGACAGGGACCACGAGCAGTACTTC

v_call: TRBV7-8
d_call: NA
j_call: TRBJ2-7
clone_size: NA
cdr3_aa: CASSWRDITYEQYF
cdr3_nt: TGTGCCAGCAGCTGGAGGGACATAACCTACGAGCAGTACTTC

v_call: TRBV27
d_call: NA
j_call: TRBJ2-7
clone_size: NA
cdr3_aa: CASSLGQTYEQYF
cdr3_nt: TGTGCCAGCAGTTTAGGTCAGACCTACGAGCAGTACTTC

v_call: TRBV2
d_call: TRBD1
j_call: TRBJ1-1
clone_size: NA
cdr3_aa: CASSPEPDRSTEAFF
cdr3_nt: TGTGCCAGCAGTCCTGAACCGGACAGGAGCACTGAAGCTTTCTTT

v_call: TRBV28
d_call: NA
j_call: TRBJ1-5
clone_size: few
cdr3_aa: CASSSGVGNQPQHF
cdr3_nt: TGTGCCAGCAGTTCCGGGGTCGGCAATCAGCCCCAGCATTTT

v_call: TRBV7-9
d_call: TRBD2
j_call: TRBJ2-5
clone_size: NA
cdr3_aa: CASSYTSGYQETQYF
cdr3_nt: TGTGCCAGCAGTTACACTAGCGGCTATCAAGAGACCCAGTACTTC

v_call: TRBV27
d_call: TRBD2
j_call: TRBJ2-1
clone_size: NA
cdr3_aa: CASSGLAGGQAYNEQFF
cdr3_nt: TGTGCCAGCTCTGGACTAGCGGGAGGCCAAGCCTACAATGAGCAGTTCTTC

v_call: TRBV9
d_call: TRBD2
j_call: TRBJ2-3
clone_size: once
cdr3_aa: CASRSGSATDTQYF
cdr3_nt: TGTGCCAGCAGAAGCGGGAGTGCCACAGATACGCAGTATTTT